The present T cell receptor beta chain was sequenced within a study of regulatory T cells. As for this clone: Its matching antigen is unknown.

General study results and limits: In CD3G-deficient patients, conventional CD4+ T cells were enriched for hydrophobic CDR3 residues at positions 6 and 7. In patients, unique TRB V-J pairs were restricted and V/J usage skewed, especially in Tregs.

V gave up 0 bases and J gave up 2 bases, with 8 bases separating them. Per the germline V gene, CDR1 is SGHVS and CDR2 is FQNEAQ. This CDR3 contains 14 residues. A couple of CD3G-deficient patients had more severe autoimmunity; all had some. Patients aged 2 to 39 years had fewer naive and more memory CD4+ and CD8+ T cells. Regulatory (CD25-high CD127-low) and conventional (CD25-low CD127-high) CD4+ T cells were sorted separately. The primer mix had 52 TRBV and 13 TRBJ primers. Here immunoSEQ multiplex PCR was the method, and the copy in TCRdb shows in-frame clones only, minus some. The sample comprises 30,000 to 40,000 clones, about 88% of which are singletons, and about 2.4% rests with the top ten.

The rearrangement uses TRBV7-8 and TRBJ2-7; D remains unclear. The clonotype was recovered from a person aged 18 to 35 with CD3G deficiency. The material sequenced was conventional CD4+ T cells sorted from blood. CDR3: CASSLANNPYEQYF. The CDR3 coding sequence is TGTGCCAGCAGCTTAGCAAACAACCCCTACGAGCAGTACTTC.